This T cell receptor beta chain was identified in a study of shared clonotypes between healthy human individuals. This clone was picked up one time. The sample has other DNA sequences that encode this CDR3 too. Donors were Caucasian adults residing in Nashville, Tennessee, USA. The assay was carried out at the deep level. The repertoire was sequenced with immunoSEQ multiplex PCR; TCRdb's copy has only in-frame clones and lacks some. The table shows about 1.5 million clones, with about 98% occurring only once. This CDR3 is 14 amino acids long. CDR1 is MNHNS, CDR2 SASEGT, per germline. V shed 9 bases, J shed 4 bases, and the junction held 7 bases outside the gene matches.

The chain couples TRBV6-1 to TRBJ2-7; 12 nucleotides match TRBD1. The origin of this receptor is a man aged 25-45 years in good health. Sequences were obtained from naive CD4+ T cells sorted from blood. As for subset: CD45RA+ positively selected. CDR3 in amino acids: CASRPGQGAYEQYF. DNA of the CDR3: TGTGCCAGTCGGCCGGGACAGGGGGCTTACGAGCAGTACTTC.